Given below is one T cell receptor beta chain in context. The repertoire was sequenced with immunoSEQ multiplex PCR; TCRdb's copy has only in-frame clones and lacks some. The sample holds about 250,000 clones, 88% seen once. This entry comes from a study of blood T cell repertoires in COVID-19. Germline V gene lookup returns CDR1 SEHNR and CDR2 FQNEAQ (reference sequence). V was pared by 3 bases and J by 7 bases, with 4 bases between. The CDR3 has 12 amino acids. The genes are TRBV7-9 and TRBJ1-6; no definite D call. The sample consisted of PBMCs or T cells enriched from blood (not recorded which). The source of this sequence is a woman in her 50s who had recovered from COVID-19. This CDR3 is CASSFGNSPLHF. CDR3 nucleotide sequence: TGTGCCAGCAGCTTCGGGAATTCACCCCTCCACTTT. Complete variable domain (other parts from reference TRBV7-9 and TRBJ1-6): DTGVSQNPRHKITKRGQNVTFRCDPISEHNRLYWYRQTLGQGPEFLTYFQNEAQLEKSRLLSDRFSAERPKGSFSTLEIQRTEQGDSAMYLCASSFGNSPLHFGNGTRLTVT.